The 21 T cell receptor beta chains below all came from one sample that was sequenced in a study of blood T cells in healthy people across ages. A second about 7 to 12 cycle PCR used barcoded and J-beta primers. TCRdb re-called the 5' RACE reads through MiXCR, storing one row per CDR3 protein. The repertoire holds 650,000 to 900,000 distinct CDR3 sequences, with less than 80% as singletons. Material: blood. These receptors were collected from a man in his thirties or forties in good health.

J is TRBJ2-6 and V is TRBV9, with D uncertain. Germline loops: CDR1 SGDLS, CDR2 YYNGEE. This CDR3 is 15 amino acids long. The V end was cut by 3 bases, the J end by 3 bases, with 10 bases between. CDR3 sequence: CASSGGLVGANVLTF. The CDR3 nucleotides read TGTGCCAGCAGCGGCGGTTTAGTTGGGGCCAACGTCCTGACTTTC.

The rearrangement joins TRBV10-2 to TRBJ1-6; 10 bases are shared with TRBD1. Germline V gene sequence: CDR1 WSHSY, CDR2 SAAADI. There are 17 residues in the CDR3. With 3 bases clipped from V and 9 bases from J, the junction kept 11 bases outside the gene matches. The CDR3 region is CASSEYRDRGFVSPLHF. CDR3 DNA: TGCGCCAGCAGTGAATACCGGGACAGGGGTTTTGTTTCACCCCTCCACTTT.

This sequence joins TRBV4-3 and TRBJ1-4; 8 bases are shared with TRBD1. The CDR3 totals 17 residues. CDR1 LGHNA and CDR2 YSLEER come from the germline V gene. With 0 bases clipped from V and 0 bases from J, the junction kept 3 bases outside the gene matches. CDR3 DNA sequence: TGCGCCAGCAGCCAAGACAGGGGGCCCCCAACTAATGAAAAACTGTTTTTT. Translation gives CASSQDRGPPTNEKLFF.

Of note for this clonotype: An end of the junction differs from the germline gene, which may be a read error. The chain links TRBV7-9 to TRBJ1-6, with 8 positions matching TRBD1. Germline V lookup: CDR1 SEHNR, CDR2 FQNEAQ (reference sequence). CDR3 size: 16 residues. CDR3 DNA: TGTGTCAGCAGCCAGGGGGCCAGCTCCTATAATTCACCCCTCCACTTT. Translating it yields CVSSQGASSYNSPLHF.

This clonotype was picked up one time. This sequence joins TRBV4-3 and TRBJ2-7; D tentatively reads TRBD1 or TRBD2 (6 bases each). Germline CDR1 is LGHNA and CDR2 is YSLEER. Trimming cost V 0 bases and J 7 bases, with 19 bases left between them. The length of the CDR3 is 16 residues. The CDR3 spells CASSQDAGHPGGEQYF. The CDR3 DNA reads TGCGCCAGCAGCCAAGATGCGGGACACCCTGGTGGAGAGCAGTACTTC.

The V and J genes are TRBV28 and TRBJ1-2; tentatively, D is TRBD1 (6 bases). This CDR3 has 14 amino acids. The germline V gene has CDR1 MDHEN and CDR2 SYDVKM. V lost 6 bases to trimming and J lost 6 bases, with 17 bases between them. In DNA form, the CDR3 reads TGTGCCAGCAGGACGACAGGCCTTAAGGATGGCTACACCTTC. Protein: CASRTTGLKDGYTF.

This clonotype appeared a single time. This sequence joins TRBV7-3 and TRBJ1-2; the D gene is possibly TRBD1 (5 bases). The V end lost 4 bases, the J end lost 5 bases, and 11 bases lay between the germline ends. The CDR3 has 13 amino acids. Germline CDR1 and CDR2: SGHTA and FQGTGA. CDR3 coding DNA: TGTGCCAGCAGCTCGGTCCGGGGGTATGGCTACACCTTC. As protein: CASSSVRGYGYTF.

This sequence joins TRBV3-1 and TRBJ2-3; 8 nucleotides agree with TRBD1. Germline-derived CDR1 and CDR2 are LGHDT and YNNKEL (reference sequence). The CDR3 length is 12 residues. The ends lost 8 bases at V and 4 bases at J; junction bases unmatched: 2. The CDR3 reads CASGTGPDTQYF. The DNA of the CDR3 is TGTGCCAGCGGGACAGGACCAGATACGCAGTATTTT.

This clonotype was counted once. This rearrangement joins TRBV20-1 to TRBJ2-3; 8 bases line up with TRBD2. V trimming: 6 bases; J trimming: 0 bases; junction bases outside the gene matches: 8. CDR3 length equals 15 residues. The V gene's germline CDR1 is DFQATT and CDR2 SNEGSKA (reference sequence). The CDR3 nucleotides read TGCAGTGCCCTGAGAGCGGGGGAAAGCACAGATACGCAGTATTTT. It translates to CSALRAGESTDTQYF.

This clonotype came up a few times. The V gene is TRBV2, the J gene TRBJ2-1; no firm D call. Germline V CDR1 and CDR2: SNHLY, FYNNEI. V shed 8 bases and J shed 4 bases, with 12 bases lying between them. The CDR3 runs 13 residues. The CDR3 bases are TGTGCCAGCTACCCATCAGGTTACAATGAGCAGTTCTTC. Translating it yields CASYPSGYNEQFF.

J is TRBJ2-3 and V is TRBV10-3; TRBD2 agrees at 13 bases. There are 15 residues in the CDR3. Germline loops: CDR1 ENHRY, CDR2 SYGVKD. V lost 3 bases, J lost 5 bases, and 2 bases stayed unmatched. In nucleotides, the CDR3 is TGTGCCATCAGTGAACTAGCGGGGGGGCAAGATACGCAGTATTTT. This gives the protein CAISELAGGQDTQYF.

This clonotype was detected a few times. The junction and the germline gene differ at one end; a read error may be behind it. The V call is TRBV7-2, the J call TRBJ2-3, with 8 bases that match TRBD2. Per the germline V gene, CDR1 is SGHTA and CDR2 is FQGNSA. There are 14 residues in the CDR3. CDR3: CVSSFGLATDTQYF. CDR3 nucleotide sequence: TGTGTCAGCAGCTTCGGACTAGCAACAGATACGCAGTATTTT.

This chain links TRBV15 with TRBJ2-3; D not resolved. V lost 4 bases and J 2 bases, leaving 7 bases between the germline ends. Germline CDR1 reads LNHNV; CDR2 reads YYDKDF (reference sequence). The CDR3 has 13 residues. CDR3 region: CATSTRTTDTQYF. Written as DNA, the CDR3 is TGTGCCACCAGCACCAGAACCACAGATACGCAGTATTTT.

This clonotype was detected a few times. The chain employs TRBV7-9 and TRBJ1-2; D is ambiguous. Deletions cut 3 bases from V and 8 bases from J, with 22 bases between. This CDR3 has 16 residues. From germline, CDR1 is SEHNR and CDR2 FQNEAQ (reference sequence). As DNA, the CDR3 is TGTGCCAGCAGCTTGGGGTCGGGCCTCTCGCTGGGGGGCTACACCTTC. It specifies CASSLGSGLSLGGYTF.

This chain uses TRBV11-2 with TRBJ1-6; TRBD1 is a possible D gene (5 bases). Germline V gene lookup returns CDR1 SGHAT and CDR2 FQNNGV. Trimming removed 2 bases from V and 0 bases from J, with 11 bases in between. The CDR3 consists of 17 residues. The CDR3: CASSLTGRSSYNSPLHF. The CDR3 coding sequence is TGTGCCAGCAGCTTAACGGGGCGGAGCTCCTATAATTCACCCCTCCACTTT. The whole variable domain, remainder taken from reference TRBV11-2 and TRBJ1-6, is EAGVAQSPRYKIIEKRQSVAFWCNPISGHATLYWYQQILGQGPKLLIQFQNNGVVDDSQLPKDRFSAERLKGVDSTLKIQPAKLEDSAVYLCASSLTGRSSYNSPLHFGNGTRLTVT.

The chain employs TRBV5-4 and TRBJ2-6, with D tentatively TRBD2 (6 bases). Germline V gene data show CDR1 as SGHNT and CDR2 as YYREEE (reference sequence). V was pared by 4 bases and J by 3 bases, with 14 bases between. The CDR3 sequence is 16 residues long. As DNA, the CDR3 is TGTGCCAGCAGCCAGGCTTGGAGGGATGGGGCCAACGTCCTGACTTTC. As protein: CASSQAWRDGANVLTF.

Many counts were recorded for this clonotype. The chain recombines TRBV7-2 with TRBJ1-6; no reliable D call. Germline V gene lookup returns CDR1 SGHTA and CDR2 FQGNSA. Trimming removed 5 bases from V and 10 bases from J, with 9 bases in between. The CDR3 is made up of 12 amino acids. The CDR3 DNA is TGTGCCAGCAGCCCCCCTCAATCACCCCTCCACTTT. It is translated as CASSPPQSPLHF.

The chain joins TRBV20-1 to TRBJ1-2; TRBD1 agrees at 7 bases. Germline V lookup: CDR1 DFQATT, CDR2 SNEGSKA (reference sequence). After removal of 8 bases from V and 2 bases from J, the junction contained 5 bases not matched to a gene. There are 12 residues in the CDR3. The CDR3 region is CSFTGANYGYTF. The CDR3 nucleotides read TGCAGTTTCACAGGGGCGAACTATGGCTACACCTTC.

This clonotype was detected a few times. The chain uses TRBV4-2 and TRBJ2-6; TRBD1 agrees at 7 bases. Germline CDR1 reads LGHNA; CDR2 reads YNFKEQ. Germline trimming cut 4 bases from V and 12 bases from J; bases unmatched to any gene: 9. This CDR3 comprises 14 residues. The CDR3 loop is CASSPDRVPAVLTF. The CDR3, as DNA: TGTGCCAGCAGCCCCGACAGGGTTCCCGCCGTCCTGACTTTC.

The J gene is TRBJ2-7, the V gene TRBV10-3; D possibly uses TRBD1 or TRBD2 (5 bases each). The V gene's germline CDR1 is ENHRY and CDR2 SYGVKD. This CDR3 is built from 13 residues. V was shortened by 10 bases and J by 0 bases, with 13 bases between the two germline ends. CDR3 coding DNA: TGTGCCACCGAGTCAGGGAGCTCCTACGAGCAGTACTTC. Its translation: CATESGSSYEQYF.

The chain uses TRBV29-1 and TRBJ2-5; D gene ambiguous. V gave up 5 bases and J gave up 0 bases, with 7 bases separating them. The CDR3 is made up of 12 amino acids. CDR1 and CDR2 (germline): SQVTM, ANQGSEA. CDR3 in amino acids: CSVWIDQETQYF. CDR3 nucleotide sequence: TGCAGCGTTTGGATCGACCAAGAGACCCAGTACTTC.